These T cell receptor beta chains were read from a single sample in a study of post-analysis software for immune sequencing data. TCRdb itself ran the PCR reads through MiXCR, one entry per CDR3 protein. The sample comprises about 190,000 distinct CDR3 sequences, 29% of which are singletons, and more than 3% rests with the top ten. Input material: blood. These receptors all come from a girl aged 2-17 years with multiple sclerosis. CDR3s include the opening cysteine and the closing phenylalanine or tryptophan. A D gene is named only where the DNA matches it firmly. Some rows have no size entry. The others give once, few or many, or a class for an expanded clone.

.	TRBV6-5	TRBJ2-7	few	16	CASSYSQLAQAYEQYF	TGTGCCAGCAGTTACTCACAACTAGCCCAAGCCTACGAGCAGTACTTC
TRBD2	TRBV6-1	TRBJ2-7	many	13	CASRASGTYEQYF	TGTGCCAGCAGGGCTAGCGGGACTTACGAGCAGTACTTC
.	TRBV2	TRBJ2-5	few	14	CASSSGVSGETQYF	TGTGCCAGCAGCTCCGGGGTGTCGGGAGAGACCCAGTACTTC
.	TRBV30	TRBJ2-5	few	11	CAWSWGETQYF	TGTGCCTGGAGCTGGGGGGAGACCCAGTACTTC
.	TRBV15	TRBJ1-3	once	16	CATSRVGRNSGNTIYF	TGTGCCACCAGCAGAGTTGGACGTAACTCTGGAAACACCATATATTTT
.	TRBV6-5	TRBJ2-5	.	15	CASSYTRQTEGTQYF	TGTGCCAGCAGTTACACACGGCAAACGGAGGGTACCCAGTACTTC
.	TRBV29-1	TRBJ1-2	many	14	CSVDGRREGYGYTF	TGCAGCGTTGACGGAAGAAGAGAGGGCTATGGCTACACCTTC
TRBD1	TRBV6-5	TRBJ1-2	few	15	CASSYSSTGAYGYTF	TGTGCCAGCAGTTACTCCTCGACAGGGGCTTATGGCTACACCTTC
.	TRBV5-1	TRBJ2-3	many	15	CASSLVGGGTDTQYF	TGCGCCAGCAGCTTGGTGGGGGGAGGAACAGATACGCAGTATTTT
.	TRBV6-2/TRBV6-3	TRBJ2-7	.	13	CASSRTKTYEQYF	TGTGCCAGCAGCAGGACAAAAACCTACGAGCAGTACTTC